The sequence of this TCR beta chain was determined in a study of a mutant IDH1 vaccine in newly diagnosed glioma. With respect to this clone: Its specificity is unknown.

Only in-frame clones appear in the TCRdb table, and some are missing; sequencing was by immunoSEQ multiplex PCR. The sample consists of 40,000 to 60,000 clones, more than 70% of them appearing once. This sample's time point: week 5, during vaccination. In every dose of vaccine, 300 ug of mutant IDH1 20-mer peptide was given alongside topical imiquimod. Looked up from germline, CDR1 is SGHKS and CDR2 is YYEKEE (reference sequence). The V gene lost 4 bases and the J gene lost 7 bases, with 18 bases spanning the gap. The CDR3 extends over 15 amino acids. The sequence was collected from a woman aged 40 to 55 with glioma. This material consisted of PBMCs, taken from a glioma patient whose treatment included an IDH1 peptide vaccine. This chain uses TRBV5-5 with TRBJ1-5, with D possibly matching TRBD1 (6 bases). The CDR3: CASSQRWGGGQPQHF. Here the CDR3 DNA reads TGTGCCAGCAGCCAACGGTGGGGGGGCGGCCAGCCCCAGCATTTT.